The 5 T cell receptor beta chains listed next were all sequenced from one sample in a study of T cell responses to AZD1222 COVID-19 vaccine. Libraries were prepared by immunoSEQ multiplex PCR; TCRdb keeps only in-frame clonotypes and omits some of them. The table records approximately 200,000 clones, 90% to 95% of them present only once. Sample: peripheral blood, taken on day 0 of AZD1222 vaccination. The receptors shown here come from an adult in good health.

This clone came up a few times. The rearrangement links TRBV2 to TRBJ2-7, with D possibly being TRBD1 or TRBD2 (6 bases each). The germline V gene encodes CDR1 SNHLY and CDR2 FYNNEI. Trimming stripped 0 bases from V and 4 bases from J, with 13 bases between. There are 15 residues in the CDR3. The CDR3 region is CASSEAWGAVYEQYF. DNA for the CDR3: TGTGCCAGCAGTGAAGCGTGGGGGGCGGTATACGAGCAGTACTTC.

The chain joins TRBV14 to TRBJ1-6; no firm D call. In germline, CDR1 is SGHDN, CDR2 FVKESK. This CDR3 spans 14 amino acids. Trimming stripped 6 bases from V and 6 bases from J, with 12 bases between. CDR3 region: CASRPQILNSPLHF. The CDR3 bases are TGTGCCAGCAGACCCCAGATTCTTAATTCACCCCTCCACTTT.

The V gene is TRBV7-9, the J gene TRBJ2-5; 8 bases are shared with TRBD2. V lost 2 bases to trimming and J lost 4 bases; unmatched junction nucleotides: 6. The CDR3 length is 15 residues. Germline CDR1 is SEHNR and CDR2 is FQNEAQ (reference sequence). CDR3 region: CASSLRTAGGETQYF. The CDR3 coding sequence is TGTGCCAGCAGCTTACGAACGGCGGGAGGAGAGACCCAGTACTTC. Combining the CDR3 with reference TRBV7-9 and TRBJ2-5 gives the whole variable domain DTGVSQNPRHKITKRGQNVTFRCDPISEHNRLYWYRQTLGQGPEFLTYFQNEAQLEKSRLLSDRFSAERPKGSFSTLEIQRTEQGDSAMYLCASSLRTAGGETQYFGPGTRLLVL.

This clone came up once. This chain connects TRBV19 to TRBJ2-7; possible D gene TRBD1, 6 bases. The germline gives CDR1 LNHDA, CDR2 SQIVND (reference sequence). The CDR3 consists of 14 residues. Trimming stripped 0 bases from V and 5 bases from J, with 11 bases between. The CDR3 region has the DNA TGTGCCAGTAGTATAGACTCCAGGGGCCACGAGCAGTACTTC. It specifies CASSIDSRGHEQYF.

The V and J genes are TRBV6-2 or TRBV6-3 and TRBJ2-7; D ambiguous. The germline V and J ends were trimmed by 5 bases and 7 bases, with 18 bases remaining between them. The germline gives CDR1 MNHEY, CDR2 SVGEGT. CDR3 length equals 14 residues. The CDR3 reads CASSPTRPLREQYF. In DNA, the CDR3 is TGTGCCAGCAGTCCCACCCGACCATTACGGGAGCAGTACTTC.